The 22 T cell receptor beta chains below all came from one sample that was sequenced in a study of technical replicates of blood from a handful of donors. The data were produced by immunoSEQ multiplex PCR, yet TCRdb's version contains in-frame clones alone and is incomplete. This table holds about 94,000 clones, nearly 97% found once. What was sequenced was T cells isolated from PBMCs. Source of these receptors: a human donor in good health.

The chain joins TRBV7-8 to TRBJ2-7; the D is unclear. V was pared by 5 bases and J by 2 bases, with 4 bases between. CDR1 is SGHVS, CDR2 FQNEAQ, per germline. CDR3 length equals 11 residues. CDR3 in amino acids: CASSRAYEQYF. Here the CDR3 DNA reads TGTGCCAGCAGCCGAGCCTACGAGCAGTACTTC.

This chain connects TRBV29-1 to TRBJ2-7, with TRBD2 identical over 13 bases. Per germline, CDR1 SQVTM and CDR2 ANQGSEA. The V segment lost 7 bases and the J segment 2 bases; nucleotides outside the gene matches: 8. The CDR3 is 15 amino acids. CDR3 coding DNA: TGCAGCGCCTGCGGGACTAGCGGGGTACCCTACGAGCAGTACTTC. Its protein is CSACGTSGVPYEQYF.

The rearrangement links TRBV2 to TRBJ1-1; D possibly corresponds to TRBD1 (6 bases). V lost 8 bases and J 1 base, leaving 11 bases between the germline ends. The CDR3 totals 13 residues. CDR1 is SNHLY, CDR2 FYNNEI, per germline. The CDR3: CASGGQTNTEAFF. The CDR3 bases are TGTGCCAGCGGGGGACAAACGAACACTGAAGCTTTCTTT.

The CDR3 nucleotides are TGTGCCAGTAGTCCGACAGAACAAGAGACCCAGTACTTC. It specifies CASSPTEQETQYF. The chain couples TRBV19 to TRBJ2-5; a possible D gene is TRBD1 (5 bases). V was pared by 5 bases and J by 2 bases, with 9 bases between. Germline CDR1 is LNHDA and CDR2 is SQIVND (reference sequence). CDR3 length: 13 amino acids.

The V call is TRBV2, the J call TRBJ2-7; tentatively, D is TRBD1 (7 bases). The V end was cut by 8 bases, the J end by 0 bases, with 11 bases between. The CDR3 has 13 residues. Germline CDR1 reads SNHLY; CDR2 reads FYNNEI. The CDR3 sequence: CASGRDSSYEQYF. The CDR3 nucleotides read TGTGCCAGCGGGCGGGACAGCTCCTACGAGCAGTACTTC.

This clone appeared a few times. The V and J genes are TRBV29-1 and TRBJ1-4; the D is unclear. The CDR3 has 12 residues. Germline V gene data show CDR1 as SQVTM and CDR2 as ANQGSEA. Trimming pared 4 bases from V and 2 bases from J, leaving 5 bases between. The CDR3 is CSVGATNEKLFF. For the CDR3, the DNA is TGCAGCGTTGGGGCGACTAATGAAAAACTGTTTTTT.

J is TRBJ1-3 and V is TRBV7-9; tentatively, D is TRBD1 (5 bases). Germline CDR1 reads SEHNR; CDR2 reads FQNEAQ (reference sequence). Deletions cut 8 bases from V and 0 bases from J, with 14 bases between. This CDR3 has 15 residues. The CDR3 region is CASSITGVSGNTIYF. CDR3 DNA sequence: TGTGCCAGCTCGATAACAGGCGTCTCTGGAAACACCATATATTTT.

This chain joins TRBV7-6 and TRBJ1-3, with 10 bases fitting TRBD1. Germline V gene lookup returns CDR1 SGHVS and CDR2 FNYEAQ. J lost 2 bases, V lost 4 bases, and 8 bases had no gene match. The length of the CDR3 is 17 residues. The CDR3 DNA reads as TGTGCCAGCAGCTCATTTCCGGGACAGGGGACTGGAAACACCATATATTTT. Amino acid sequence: CASSSFPGQGTGNTIYF.

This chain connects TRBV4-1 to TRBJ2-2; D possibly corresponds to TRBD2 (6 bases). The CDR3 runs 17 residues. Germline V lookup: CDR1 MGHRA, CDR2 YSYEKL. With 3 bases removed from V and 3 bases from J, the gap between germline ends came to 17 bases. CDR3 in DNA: TGCGCCAGCAGCCAGGGGATGAGACTAGGGCACACCGGGGAGCTGTTTTTT. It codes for CASSQGMRLGHTGELFF.

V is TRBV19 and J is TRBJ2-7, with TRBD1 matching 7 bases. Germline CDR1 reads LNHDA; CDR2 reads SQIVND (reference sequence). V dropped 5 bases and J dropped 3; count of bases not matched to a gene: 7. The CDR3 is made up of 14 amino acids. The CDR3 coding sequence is TGTGCCAGTAGTGATTGGACAGGAGACTACGAGCAGTACTTC. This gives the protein CASSDWTGDYEQYF.

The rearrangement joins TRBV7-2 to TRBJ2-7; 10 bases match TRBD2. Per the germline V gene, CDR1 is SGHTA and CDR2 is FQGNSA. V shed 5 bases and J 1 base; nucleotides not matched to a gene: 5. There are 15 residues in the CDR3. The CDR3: CASSRGTSVSYEQYF. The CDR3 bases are TGTGCCAGCAGCCGCGGGACTAGCGTATCCTACGAGCAGTACTTC.

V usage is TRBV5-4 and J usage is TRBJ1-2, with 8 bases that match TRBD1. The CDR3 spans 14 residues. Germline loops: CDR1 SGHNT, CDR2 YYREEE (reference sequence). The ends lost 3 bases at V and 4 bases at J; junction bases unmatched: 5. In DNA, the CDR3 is TGTGCCAGCAGCTACGCAGGACAGGGCTATGGCTACACCTTC. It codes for CASSYAGQGYGYTF.

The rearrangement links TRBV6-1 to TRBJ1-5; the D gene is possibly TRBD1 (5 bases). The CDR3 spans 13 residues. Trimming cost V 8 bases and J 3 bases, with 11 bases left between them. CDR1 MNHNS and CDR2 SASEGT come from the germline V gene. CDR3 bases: TGTGCCAGCTCGACAGATCCCAATCAGCCCCAGCATTTT. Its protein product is CASSTDPNQPQHF.

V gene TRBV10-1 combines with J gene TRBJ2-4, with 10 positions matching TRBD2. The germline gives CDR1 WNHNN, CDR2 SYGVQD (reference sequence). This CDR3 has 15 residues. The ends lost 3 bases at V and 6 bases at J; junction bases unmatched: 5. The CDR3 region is CASSDLAGDANIQYF. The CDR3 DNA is TGCGCCAGCAGTGACCTAGCGGGGGATGCAAACATTCAGTACTTC.

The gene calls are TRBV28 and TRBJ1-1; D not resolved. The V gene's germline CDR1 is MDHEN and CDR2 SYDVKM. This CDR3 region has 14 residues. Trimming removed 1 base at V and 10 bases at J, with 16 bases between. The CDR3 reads CASSLFRDHKRAFF. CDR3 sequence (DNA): TGTGCCAGCAGTTTATTCCGGGATCACAAGAGAGCTTTCTTT.

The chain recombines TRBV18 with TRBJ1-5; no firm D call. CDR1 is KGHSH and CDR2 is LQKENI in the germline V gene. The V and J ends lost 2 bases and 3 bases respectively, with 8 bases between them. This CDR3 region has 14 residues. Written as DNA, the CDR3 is TGTGCCAGCTCACCAGGAGGCCACAATCAGCCCCAGCATTTT. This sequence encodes CASSPGGHNQPQHF.

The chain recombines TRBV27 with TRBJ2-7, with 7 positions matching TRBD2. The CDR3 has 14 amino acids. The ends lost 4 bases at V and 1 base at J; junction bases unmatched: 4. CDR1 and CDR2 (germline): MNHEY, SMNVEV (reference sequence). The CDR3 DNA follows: TGTGCCAGCAGTTACCGGGGACTATCCTACGAGCAGTACTTC. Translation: CASSYRGLSYEQYF.

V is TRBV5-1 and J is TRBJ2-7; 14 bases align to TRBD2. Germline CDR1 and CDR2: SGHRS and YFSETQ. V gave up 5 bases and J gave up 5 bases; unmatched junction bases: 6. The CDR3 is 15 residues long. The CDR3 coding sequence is TGCGCCAGCAGGTCCGGGACTAGCGGGAGCAACGAGCAGTACTTC. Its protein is CASRSGTSGSNEQYF. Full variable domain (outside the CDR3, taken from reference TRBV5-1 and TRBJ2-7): KAGVTQTPRYLIKTRGQQVTLSCSPISGHRSVSWYQQTPGQGLQFLFEYFSETQRNKGNFPGRFSGRQFSNSRSEMNVSTLELGDSALYLCASRSGTSGSNEQYFGPGTRLTVT.

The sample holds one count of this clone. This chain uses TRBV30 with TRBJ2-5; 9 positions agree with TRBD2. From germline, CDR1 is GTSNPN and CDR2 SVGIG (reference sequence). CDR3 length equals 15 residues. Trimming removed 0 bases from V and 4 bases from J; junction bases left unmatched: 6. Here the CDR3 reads CAWSVERGVLETQYF. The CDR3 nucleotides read TGTGCCTGGAGTGTAGAGCGGGGGGTATTAGAGACCCAGTACTTC.

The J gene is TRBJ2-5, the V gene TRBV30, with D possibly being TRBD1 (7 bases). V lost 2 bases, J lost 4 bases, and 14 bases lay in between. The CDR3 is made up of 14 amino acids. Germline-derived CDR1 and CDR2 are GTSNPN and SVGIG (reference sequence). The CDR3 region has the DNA TGTGCCTGGAGTCCCAGGGGGGTGGGAGAGACCCAGTACTTC. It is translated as CAWSPRGVGETQYF.

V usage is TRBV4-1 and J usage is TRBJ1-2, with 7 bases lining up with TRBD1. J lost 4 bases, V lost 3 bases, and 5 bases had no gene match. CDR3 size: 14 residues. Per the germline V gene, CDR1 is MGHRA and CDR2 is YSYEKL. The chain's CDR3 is CASSQPGGAYGYTF. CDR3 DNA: TGCGCCAGCAGCCAGCCAGGGGGTGCCTATGGCTACACCTTC.

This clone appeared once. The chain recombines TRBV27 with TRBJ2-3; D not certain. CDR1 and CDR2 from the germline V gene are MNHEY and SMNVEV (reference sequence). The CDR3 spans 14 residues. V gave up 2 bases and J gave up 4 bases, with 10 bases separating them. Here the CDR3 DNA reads TGTGCCAGCAGTTTAGATCGGGTCGCAGATACGCAGTATTTT. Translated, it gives CASSLDRVADTQYF.